The sequence of this TCR beta chain was determined in a study of T cell repertoires in cytomegalovirus infection. As for the study in general: Public TCR beta signatures provided an indication of both CMV infection and a matching HLA type.

Turning to this clonotype: The target antigen is unknown.

Study conclusions and caveats: CMV-specific TCR beta clonotypes restricted by HLA-C dominated the ex vivo response. Cumulative frequency (of public TCR beta family members) identified carriers of CMV plus the relevant HLA.

TCRdb independently ran MiXCR on the reads; one entry per CDR3 protein. The data show around 490,000 distinct CDR3 sequences, 26% seen once. Per the germline V gene, CDR1 is MDHEN and CDR2 is SYDVKM. V lost 2 bases and J lost 11, with 10 bases in between. This CDR3 has 12 amino acids. The chain recombines TRBV28 with TRBJ1-5; D gene unclear. The sequenced sample was PBMCs. This TCR derives from a human donor in good health (CMV status not recorded). Some clones in this sample may be carry-over from other donors' samples. This CDR3 is CASSLVGSTQHF. The CDR3 nucleotides are TGTGCCAGCAGTTTAGTAGGGTCGACCCAGCATTTT.